The 18 T cell receptor beta chains given below trace back to one sample, sequenced in a study of blood T cell repertoires in COVID-19. Sequencing was performed with immunoSEQ multiplex PCR; in TCRdb, only in-frame clones are kept and a portion is missing. The sample shows around 300,000 clones, 75% to 95% of them seen only once. The sequenced sample was peripheral blood. The receptors here all came from a woman in her 30s with COVID-19, enrolled during active disease.

DNA of the CDR3: TGTGCCAGCAGCTCCCCCGGAGGGCCCTACGAGCAGTACTTC. This codes for CASSSPGGPYEQYF. The J gene is TRBJ2-7, the V gene TRBV7-8, with D possibly TRBD2 on 6 matching bases. This CDR3 region has 14 residues. Germline V gives CDR1 SGHVS, CDR2 FQNEAQ. With 4 bases removed from V and 2 bases from J, the gap between germline ends came to 12 bases.

The chain employs TRBV30 and TRBJ2-3; D call uncertain. The CDR3 runs 14 residues. Trimming removed 1 base at V and 2 bases at J, with 10 bases between. Germline values: CDR1 GTSNPN, CDR2 SVGIG (reference sequence). The CDR3 protein is CAWSANTITDTQYF. CDR3 nucleotides: TGTGCCTGGAGTGCCAACACGATCACAGATACGCAGTATTTT.

This chain joins TRBV9 and TRBJ2-3, with 8 bases lining up with TRBD2. CDR3 size: 15 residues. Germline V gives CDR1 SGDLS, CDR2 YYNGEE. V lost 3 bases, J lost 1 base, and 4 bases stayed unmatched. The CDR3, as DNA: TGTGCCAGCAGCGCTCTAGCGGGCGGCACAGATACGCAGTATTTT. Translation gives CASSALAGGTDTQYF. The variable domain in full, with the rest retrieved from reference TRBV9 and TRBJ2-3, is DSGVTQTPKHLITATGQRVTLRCSPRSGDLSVYWYQQSLDQGLQFLIQYYNGEERAKGNILERFSAQQFPDLHSELNLSSLELGDSALYFCASSALAGGTDTQYFGPGTRLTVL.

The table lists this clone with a count of one. The gene calls are TRBV28 and TRBJ2-2; D remains unclear. The V gene lost 3 bases and the J gene lost 2 bases, with 13 bases spanning the gap. The CDR3 spans 16 residues. Germline CDR1 is MDHEN and CDR2 is SYDVKM. CDR3 nucleotide sequence: TGTGCCAGCAGTTTGCGGCAGCGACTTAACACCGGGGAGCTGTTTTTT. It encodes CASSLRQRLNTGELFF.

J is TRBJ2-5 and V is TRBV7-8; 14 nucleotides agree with TRBD2. The CDR3 loop spans 17 amino acids. Germline trimming cut 3 bases from V and 5 bases from J; bases unmatched to any gene: 8. The germline CDR1 and CDR2 sequences are SGHVS and FQNEAQ. The DNA for the CDR3 is TGTGCCAGCAGCTTGTTGGGGGGACTAGCGGGAGTTGAGACCCAGTACTTC. Residues: CASSLLGGLAGVETQYF.

The chain couples TRBV9 to TRBJ1-5, with a weak D call TRBD1 (6 bases). Germline loops: CDR1 SGDLS, CDR2 YYNGEE. CDR3 length: 14 residues. V lost 4 bases, J lost 3 bases, and 11 bases lay in between. DNA of the CDR3: TGTGCCAGCAGCTCAGGGGCAGACAATCAGCCCCAGCATTTT. This encodes CASSSGADNQPQHF.

V usage is TRBV15 and J usage is TRBJ1-1; D gene unclear. The germline V gene has CDR1 LNHNV and CDR2 YYDKDF (reference sequence). This CDR3 contains 14 residues. Deletions cut 7 bases from V and 0 bases from J, with 12 bases between. The CDR3 region has the DNA TGTGCCACCACTGGGTATAGCATGAACACTGAAGCTTTCTTT. Translation gives CATTGYSMNTEAFF.

This chain uses TRBV6-5 with TRBJ1-4, with TRBD1 matching over 7 bases. V was pared by 8 bases and J by 8 bases, with 11 bases of the junction left unmatched. The CDR3 covers 14 residues. CDR1 MNHEY and CDR2 SVGAGI come from the germline V gene. CDR3 nucleotide sequence: TGTGCCAGCCGGAACAGGGCCAGGGGGGAAAAACTGTTTTTT. Translation gives CASRNRARGEKLFF.

This sequence joins TRBV2 and TRBJ1-6; D gene uncertain. Trimming removed 6 bases from V and 7 bases from J, with 22 bases in between. Looked up from germline, CDR1 is SNHLY and CDR2 is FYNNEI. The CDR3 is 17 amino acids. This CDR3 is CASRTDSPRLMNSPLHF. CDR3 DNA sequence: TGTGCCAGCAGGACCGACTCTCCACGGCTTATGAATTCACCCCTCCACTTT.

J is TRBJ2-7 and V is TRBV30, with 7 nucleotides matching TRBD1. Germline CDR1 is GTSNPN and CDR2 is SVGIG (reference sequence). J was trimmed by 7 bases and V by 1 base; bases with no gene match: 1. The CDR3 is 11 amino acids. The CDR3 sequence: CAWSGGQEQYF. The CDR3 bases are TGTGCCTGGAGTGGGGGACAGGAGCAGTACTTC.

This chain joins TRBV2 and TRBJ2-7; D is ambiguous. V lost 3 bases, J lost 1 base, and 13 bases lay in between. Germline CDR1 and CDR2: SNHLY and FYNNEI. The CDR3 has 15 amino acids. The CDR3 DNA reads TGTGCCAGCAGTGATCCGCGGTCCCCTTCCTACGAGCAGTACTTC. Protein product: CASSDPRSPSYEQYF.

The gene calls are TRBV2 and TRBJ1-1; weak D call: TRBD1 (5 bases). The CDR3 is made up of 14 amino acids. Germline assignment: CDR1 SNHLY and CDR2 FYNNEI. Deletions cut 6 bases from V and 4 bases from J, with 15 bases between. CDR3 sequence: CASSNQGVSTEAFF. The CDR3 DNA is TGTGCCAGCAGCAACCAGGGTGTGAGCACTGAAGCTTTCTTT.

This clone was seen only once. The chain combines TRBV30 with TRBJ2-5; 8 nucleotides line up with TRBD1. CDR3 size: 15 residues. Trimming removed 3 bases from V and 4 bases from J; junction bases left unmatched: 10. Per the germline V gene, CDR1 is GTSNPN and CDR2 is SVGIG (reference sequence). CDR3 DNA: TGTGCCTGGAGGGATTCGCAGGGGGCGAGAGAGACCCAGTACTTC. Amino acids: CAWRDSQGARETQYF.

The rearrangement uses TRBV5-6 and TRBJ2-1; 9 nucleotides align to TRBD2. J lost 4 bases, V lost 0 bases, and 2 bases had no gene match. The V gene's germline CDR1 is SGHDT and CDR2 YYEEEE. The CDR3 length is 15 residues. DNA for the CDR3: TGTGCCAGCAGCTTGGAGCTAGCGGGGTACAATGAGCAGTTCTTC. It encodes CASSLELAGYNEQFF.

The chain carries TRBV19 and TRBJ1-2, with no clear D. The CDR3 extends over 17 amino acids. Trimming left V 3 bases short and J 5 bases short, with 22 bases between. Germline lookup yields CDR1 LNHDA and CDR2 SQIVND (reference sequence). The CDR3 is CASSMSPGDTQRYGYTF. In nucleotides, the CDR3 is TGTGCCAGTAGTATGTCCCCGGGTGACACTCAGCGGTATGGCTACACCTTC.

For this clone: Other DNA sequences in this specimen translate into the identical CDR3. The chain couples TRBV19 to TRBJ1-2; D unresolved. Trimming removed 6 bases at V and 6 bases at J, with 20 bases between. Per germline, CDR1 LNHDA and CDR2 SQIVND (reference sequence). This CDR3 comprises 15 residues. This chain's CDR3 is CASRDFAANLHGYTF. CDR3 coding DNA: TGTGCCAGTAGAGATTTCGCGGCAAATCTACATGGCTACACCTTC.

This sequence joins TRBV6-5 and TRBJ1-1, with D possibly matching TRBD1 (5 bases). Germline V gene lookup returns CDR1 MNHEY and CDR2 SVGAGI. Trimming took 5 bases from V and 4 from J, leaving 8 bases between them. CDR3 length: 12 residues. The CDR3 DNA reads as TGTGCCAGCAGTCGGGACTCCACTGAAGCTTTCTTT. Its protein is CASSRDSTEAFF.

This sequence joins TRBV5-1 and TRBJ2-1, with TRBD2 identical over 9 bases. In germline, CDR1 is SGHRS, CDR2 YFSETQ. V lost 2 bases to trimming and J lost 4 bases; unmatched junction nucleotides: 7. This CDR3 comprises 16 residues. CDR3 protein: CASSFRLAEGYNEQFF. In DNA form, the CDR3 reads TGCGCCAGCAGCTTTCGACTAGCGGAGGGATACAATGAGCAGTTCTTC.